This TCR beta chain stems from a study of cytomegalovirus exposure and HLA in healthy donors. Turning to the study itself: The platform used for the 110 or so validation repertoires matched that of the 600 to 800 first-cohort repertoires, a later analysis reported.

The V end was cut by 2 bases, the J end by 1 base, with 3 bases between. Germline V gene sequence: CDR1 MNHNS, CDR2 SASEGT. This CDR3 comprises 12 residues. Whole-study results and caveats: There were a few CMV-associated chains whose specificity for CMV antigens was confirmed in vitro. A subsequent analysis found that TCR clusters from the first cohort also tended to co-occur in the 90 to 150 validation repertoires, with about 94% of cluster scores above 0.

About this clone itself: Its antigen is undetermined.

The table came from immunoSEQ multiplex PCR; TCRdb's copy has only in-frame clones and leaves some out. This table holds around 190,000 clones, 75% to 90% found once. The sequenced material came from PBMCs. This receptor was taken from a man aged 18 to 29 in good health and CMV-seropositive. The genes are TRBV6-1 and TRBJ2-7; D gene uncertain. Here the CDR3 DNA reads TGTGCCAGCAGTGAACATTCCTACGAGCAGTACTTC. This encodes CASSEHSYEQYF.